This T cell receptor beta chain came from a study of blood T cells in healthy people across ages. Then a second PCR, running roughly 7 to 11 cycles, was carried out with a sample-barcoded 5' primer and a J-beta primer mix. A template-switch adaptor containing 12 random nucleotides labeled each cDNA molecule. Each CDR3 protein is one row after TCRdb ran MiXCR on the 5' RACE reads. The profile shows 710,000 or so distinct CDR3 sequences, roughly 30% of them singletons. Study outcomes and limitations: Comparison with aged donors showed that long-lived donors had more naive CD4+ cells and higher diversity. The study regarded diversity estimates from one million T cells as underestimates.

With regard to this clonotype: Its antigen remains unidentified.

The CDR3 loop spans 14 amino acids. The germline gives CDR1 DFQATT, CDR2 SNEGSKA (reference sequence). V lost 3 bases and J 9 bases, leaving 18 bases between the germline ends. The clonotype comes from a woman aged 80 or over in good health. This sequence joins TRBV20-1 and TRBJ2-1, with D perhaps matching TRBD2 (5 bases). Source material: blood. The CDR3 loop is CSARMASIHREQFF. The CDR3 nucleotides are TGCAGTGCTAGGATGGCTAGCATCCACCGTGAGCAGTTCTTC.